A selection of T cell receptor beta chains follows, all from one sample in a study of T-cell reconstitution after alpha-beta-depleted transplantation in children. MiXCR was run by TCRdb on the PCR reads, yielding one entry per CDR3 protein. The sample includes 450,000 to 500,000 distinct CDR3 sequences, approximately 12% of them seen just once. The material sequenced was PBMCs from the stem cell graft donor, taken from the stem cell graft. These receptors all stem from a human donor who donated a stem cell graft to a child with combined immunodeficiency. Both conserved end residues are part of each CDR3. D genes are given only for firm matches. A row's size may be missing; if present it is once, few, many or a size class.

cdr3_aa cdr3_nt j_call d_call clone_size v_call
CASSSSGAPSNQPQHF TGTGCCAGCAGCAGCTCAGGGGCCCCTAGCAATCAGCCCCAGCATTTT TRBJ1-5 . . TRBV5-6
CASTSRETQYF TGTGCCAGCACCTCTAGGGAGACCCAGTACTTC TRBJ2-5 . many TRBV6-5
CSAQQGISYNEQFF TGCAGTGCTCAACAGGGCATCTCCTACAATGAGCAGTTCTTC TRBJ2-1 . few TRBV20-1
CASSPSSGSYEQYF TGTGCCAGCAGCCCCTCCAGCGGGAGCTACGAGCAGTACTTC TRBJ2-7 TRBD2 few TRBV7-9
CASHAGTSAYEQYF TGCGCCAGCCATGCCGGGACCAGTGCCTACGAGCAGTACTTC TRBJ2-7 . few TRBV5-1
CASRLYNEQFF TGTGCCAGCAGACTATACAATGAGCAGTTCTTC TRBJ2-1 . many TRBV6-2/TRBV6-3
CASRRTGKGEKLFF TGTGCCAGCAGGCGTACAGGGAAGGGCGAAAAACTGTTTTTT TRBJ1-4 . . TRBV12-3/TRBV12-4
CASSGPTGGMKSYNYNEQFF TGTGCCAGCAGTGGACCAACGGGGGGGATGAAATCGTATAACTACAATGAGCAGTTCTTC TRBJ2-1 TRBD2 few TRBV2
CASSPVLWRPRIEQFF TGTGCCAGCAGCCCAGTACTGTGGCGTCCCCGCATAGAGCAGTTCTTC TRBJ2-1 . . TRBV27
CASSQLGQVNTEAFF TGCGCCAGCAGCCAACTGGGACAGGTGAACACTGAAGCTTTCTTT TRBJ1-1 TRBD1 . TRBV4-3
CASSVGTGAVEAFF TGTGCCAGCAGCGTAGGGACAGGTGCCGTTGAAGCTTTCTTT TRBJ1-1 TRBD1 many TRBV9
CASSLDTGGYNEQFF TGTGCCAGCAGCTTAGATACGGGAGGCTACAATGAGCAGTTCTTC TRBJ2-1 TRBD2 many TRBV11-2
CARTIYPRAGELFF TGTGCCAGAACCATTTATCCCCGGGCCGGGGAGCTGTTTTTT TRBJ2-2 . many TRBV7-3
CASSQVWGNTEAFF TGTGCCAGCAGCCAAGTATGGGGGAACACTGAAGCTTTCTTT TRBJ1-1 . . TRBV3-1
CASSQGVLGNQPQHF TGTGCCAGCAGCCAAGGTGTGTTAGGCAATCAGCCCCAGCATTTT TRBJ1-5 . . TRBV3-1
CASRYRDGPGWGYTF TGTGCCAGCAGGTACAGGGACGGACCAGGTTGGGGCTACACCTTC TRBJ1-2 . few TRBV27
CASSGTSGGPNNEQFF TGTGCCAGCAGCGGGACTAGCGGGGGACCCAACAATGAGCAGTTCTTC TRBJ2-1 TRBD2 many TRBV9
CASSYSRQPQHF TGTGCCAGCAGTTACTCGAGGCAGCCCCAGCATTTT TRBJ1-5 . few TRBV6-2/TRBV6-3
CASRTGPSTDTQYF TGTGCCAGCAGAACAGGTCCCAGCACAGATACGCAGTATTTT TRBJ2-3 . many TRBV12-3/TRBV12-4
CASSQGVVGGGSTDTQYF TGCGCCAGCAGCCAAGGGGTGGTTGGCGGGGGGAGCACAGATACGCAGTATTTT TRBJ2-3 TRBD2 . TRBV4-3
CASSEYMAGFQETQYF TGTGCCAGCAGTGAATATATGGCGGGATTCCAAGAGACCCAGTACTTC TRBJ2-5 . many TRBV25-1
CASSQGAAGAYEQYF TGCGCCAGCAGCCAAGGGGCAGCAGGGGCCTACGAGCAGTACTTC TRBJ2-7 . . TRBV4-3
CASSYSRRWGDQETQYF TGTGCCAGCAGTTACTCGCGGAGGTGGGGGGATCAAGAGACCCAGTACTTC TRBJ2-5 . few TRBV6-5
CATSRGFESYEQYF TGTGCCACCAGCCGGGGATTCGAGTCCTACGAGCAGTACTTC TRBJ2-7 . few TRBV15
CSAPPRGSYNEQFF TGCAGTGCTCCTCCGCGGGGCTCCTACAATGAGCAGTTCTTC TRBJ2-1 . . TRBV20-1
CASSVDRAFYTQYF TGTGCCAGCAGTGTGGACAGGGCCTTCTATACGCAGTATTTT TRBJ2-3 TRBD1 few TRBV6-1